Below, 17 T cell receptor beta chains from the same sample are listed, as sequenced in a study of monozygotic twins with inflammatory bowel disease. TCRdb processed the 5' RACE reads again and assigns one entry to each CDR3 protein, with no DNA. In total, the table holds just over 300,000 distinct CDR3 sequences. Input material: blood. The receptors stem from a human donor with ulcerative colitis or Crohn's disease, or a healthy co-twin of an affected twin (not recorded which).

This chain joins TRBV7-8 and TRBJ2-1; TCRdb designates TRBD2, a call that cannot be tested without DNA. This CDR3 has 15 residues. Germline values: CDR1 SGHVS, CDR2 FQNEAQ. CDR3 protein: CASSDGTSGSYEQFF. Full variable domain (outside the CDR3, taken from reference TRBV7-8 and TRBJ2-1): GAGVSQSPRYKVAKRGQDVALRCDPISGHVSLFWYQQALGQGPEFLTYFQNEAQLDKSGLPSDRFFAERPEGSVSTLKIQRTQQEDSAVYLCASSDGTSGSYEQFFGPGTRLTVL.

V and J are TRBV24-1 and TRBJ2-1; TCRdb's D call of TRBD1 is untestable without DNA. Germline V gives CDR1 KGHDR, CDR2 SFDVKD. The CDR3 runs 15 residues. Here the CDR3 reads CATSDAGAVYNEQFF.

The chain employs TRBV9 and TRBJ2-6. This CDR3 is 15 amino acids long. From germline, CDR1 is SGDLS and CDR2 YYNGEE. CDR3 amino acids: CASSVQVSGANVLTF.

This sequence joins TRBV12-3 or TRBV12-4 and TRBJ1-5; the TCRdb D gene call, TRBD1, has no DNA to confirm it. This CDR3 spans 15 amino acids. The CDR3: CASRGGQANNQPQHF.

The J gene is TRBJ2-7, the V gene TRBV5-1; without DNA, the TCRdb call of TRBD1 cannot be checked. Germline V gives CDR1 SGHRS, CDR2 YFSETQ. The CDR3 contains 16 residues. The CDR3 reads CASSSSTGSPFYEQYF.

The V call is TRBV27, the J call TRBJ2-3; TCRdb lists TRBD1, though no DNA is available to test this call. CDR1 MNHEY and CDR2 SMNVEV come from the germline V gene (reference sequence). The CDR3 covers 16 residues. This chain's CDR3 is CASSLGAGVSTDTQYF.

The chain couples TRBV9 to TRBJ1-2. CDR3 size: 14 residues. Germline V gene lookup returns CDR1 SGDLS and CDR2 YYNGEE. The CDR3 sequence is CASSREADPYGYTF.

The CDR3 loop reads CAWSPYDRAYEQYF. The chain is built from TRBV30 and TRBJ2-7; the TRBD1 assignment by TCRdb is unverifiable without DNA. This CDR3 comprises 14 residues. Germline CDR1 and CDR2: GTSNPN and SVGIG (reference sequence). Filled out from reference TRBV30 and TRBJ2-7, the complete variable domain reads SQTIHQWPATLVQPVGSPLSLECTVEGTSNPNLYWYRQAAGRGLQLLFYSVGIGQISSEVPQNLSASRPQDRQFILSSKKLLLSDSGFYLCAWSPYDRAYEQYFGPGTRLTVT.

The chain recombines TRBV27 with TRBJ2-7; lacking DNA, the TRBD2 call made by TCRdb goes unchecked. Germline V gene lookup returns CDR1 MNHEY and CDR2 SMNVEV (reference sequence). The CDR3 loop spans 16 amino acids. The CDR3 loop reads CASSSLHSAGSYEQYF.

V gene TRBV7-9 combines with J gene TRBJ2-3; the D call of TRBD1 rests on TCRdb alone, since no DNA is present to check it. Germline V gene data show CDR1 as SEHNR and CDR2 as FQNEAQ (reference sequence). The CDR3 is 16 amino acids. CDR3 sequence reads: CASSQPKTGTTDTQYF.

This CDR3 is CASSTGVGTNEKLFF. The chain uses TRBV12-3 or TRBV12-4 and TRBJ1-4; TCRdb lists TRBD1, though no DNA is available to test this call. The CDR3 runs 15 residues.

The rearrangement links TRBV20-1 to TRBJ2-7; TCRdb names TRBD1, which stays unverified in the absence of DNA. The CDR3 sequence is 15 residues long. Germline loops: CDR1 DFQATT, CDR2 SNEGSKA (reference sequence). The CDR3 sequence is CSARDGARVTYEQYF.

V and J are TRBV5-1 and TRBJ1-3. This CDR3 comprises 15 residues. Germline-derived CDR1 and CDR2 are SGHRS and YFSETQ. The chain's CDR3 is CASSLGSASGNTIYF. The full variable domain, in which reference TRBV5-1 and TRBJ1-3 provide the parts outside the CDR3, is KAGVTQTPRYLIKTRGQQVTLSCSPISGHRSVSWYQQTPGQGLQFLFEYFSETQRNKGNFPGRFSGRQFSNSRSEMNVSTLELGDSALYLCASSLGSASGNTIYFGEGSWLTVV.

The CDR3 sequence: CASSEIAGVYNEQFF. This chain links TRBV6-1 with TRBJ2-1. The CDR3 totals 15 residues. The germline gives CDR1 MNHNS, CDR2 SASEGT.

The chain combines TRBV4-2 with TRBJ2-2; TCRdb's D gene call, TRBD2, goes unchecked for lack of DNA. The germline V gene has CDR1 LGHNA and CDR2 YNFKEQ. The CDR3 runs to 18 residues. CDR3 protein: CASQARAGVFLNTGELFF.

V is TRBV7-8 and J is TRBJ1-5. Germline V gene data show CDR1 as SGHVS and CDR2 as FQNEAQ. The CDR3 loop spans 14 amino acids. The CDR3: CASSLAHRNQPQHF.

The chain recombines TRBV5-1 with TRBJ2-3; there is no DNA to check the TCRdb D call of TRBD2. The germline V gene encodes CDR1 SGHRS and CDR2 YFSETQ. The CDR3 totals 13 residues. CDR3: CASSLDLLAGAYF.